This entry lists 31 T cell receptor beta chains sequenced from one sample in a study of beta chain features in type 1 diabetes. Study findings and constraints: Moderate but significant shortening of TCRB CDR3s was recorded in all four CD4+ subsets from Type 1 diabetes patients.

The study reverse transcribed the entire isolated RNA, so it sequenced expressed TCRB transcripts. The method was immunoSEQ multiplex PCR; TCRdb's version includes in-frame clones alone and lacks a portion of them. The data show hundreds of thousands of clones, roughly 13% seen once. No cognate antigen is known for these TCRs. The sample comprised naive CD4+ T cells from blood. The receptors shown here come from a man aged 18 to 30 with type 1 diabetes.

A remark on this clone: Different DNA sequences within this sample yield the same CDR3. The chain has TRBV7-2 and TRBJ1-1; tentatively, D is TRBD1 (6 bases). The length of the CDR3 is 14 residues. The V end lost 5 bases, the J end lost 4 bases, and 14 bases lay between the germline ends. Germline V lookup: CDR1 SGHTA, CDR2 FQGNSA. CDR3: CASSPRQVGTEAFF. CDR3 coding DNA: TGTGCCAGCAGCCCGAGACAGGTCGGCACTGAAGCTTTCTTT.

This clone was observed a few times. The chain joins TRBV5-1 to TRBJ2-7, with D tentatively TRBD1 or TRBD2 (6 bases each). Germline CDR1 is SGHRS and CDR2 is YFSETQ. This CDR3 has 14 amino acids. With 1 base removed from V and 3 bases from J, the gap between germline ends came to 11 bases. CDR3 loop: CASSLYGGVYEQYF. Here the CDR3 DNA reads TGCGCCAGCAGCTTGTACGGGGGCGTCTACGAGCAGTACTTC.

The genes are TRBV30 and TRBJ1-6; TRBD1 is a possible D gene (6 bases). Trimming took off 0 bases at V and 0 bases at J, with 12 bases between the two ends. The germline gives CDR1 GTSNPN, CDR2 SVGIG (reference sequence). The CDR3 extends over 17 amino acids. CDR3 DNA sequence: TGTGCCTGGAGTGTATCAGGGGCCAGCTCCTATAATTCACCCCTCCACTTT. Its translation: CAWSVSGASSYNSPLHF.

This clone was picked up a small number of times. This sequence joins TRBV18 and TRBJ2-1; TRBD2 aligns across 11 bases. The CDR3 length is 15 residues. The trim removed 3 bases at V and 4 bases at J, leaving 2 bases unmatched. Germline V gives CDR1 KGHSH, CDR2 LQKENI. CDR3 loop: CASSPASGGYNEQFF. The CDR3 region has the DNA TGTGCCAGCTCACCGGCTAGCGGGGGGTACAATGAGCAGTTCTTC.

This clone has more than one count but fewer than ten. The V and J genes are TRBV19 and TRBJ1-1; D is unclear. Germline CDR1 LNHDA, CDR2 SQIVND (reference sequence). V was cut by 1 base and J by 2 bases, with 11 bases left in between. CDR3 length equals 15 residues. DNA of the CDR3: TGTGCCAGTAGTATAGCTGGGATTCTCAACACTGAAGCTTTCTTT. Residues: CASSIAGILNTEAFF.

This clone has more than one count but fewer than ten. Other DNA variants within this sample encode the same CDR3. The CDR3 DNA reads TGTGCCACCAGCAGAGATCCAGGGACAACCTATGGCTACACCTTC. As protein: CATSRDPGTTYGYTF. The genes are TRBV15 and TRBJ1-2; D might be TRBD1 (6 bases). Deletions cut 0 bases from V and 4 bases from J, with 12 bases between. Germline assignment: CDR1 LNHNV and CDR2 YYDKDF (reference sequence). The CDR3 spans 15 residues.

The rearrangement uses TRBV11-2 and TRBJ2-1; possibly TRBD1 for D (6 bases). The CDR3 contains 13 residues. V lost 6 bases to trimming and J lost 8 bases, with 14 bases between them. Germline V gene sequence: CDR1 SGHAT, CDR2 FQNNGV. CDR3 DNA sequence: TGTGCCAGCAGGAACCAGGGGACCTATGAGCAGTTCTTC. This codes for CASRNQGTYEQFF. Using reference TRBV11-2 and TRBJ2-1 for the parts outside the CDR3, the full variable domain is EAGVAQSPRYKIIEKRQSVAFWCNPISGHATLYWYQQILGQGPKLLIQFQNNGVVDDSQLPKDRFSAERLKGVDSTLKIQPAKLEDSAVYLCASRNQGTYEQFFGPGTRLTVL.

In this sample, this clone turned up a few times. V and J are TRBV18 and TRBJ1-2, with D hard to call. V lost 2 bases and J lost 6, with 7 bases in between. There are 12 residues in the CDR3. Germline V CDR1 and CDR2: KGHSH, LQKENI. The CDR3 loop is CASSPEVDGYTF. The CDR3 DNA is TGTGCCAGCTCACCAGAAGTGGATGGCTACACCTTC.

This clone was seen a few times. The chain uses TRBV29-1 and TRBJ2-5; D is ambiguous. The J call may be mistaken, given a closer DNA end match to TRBJ2-7. Germline CDR1 and CDR2: SQVTM and ANQGSEA. This CDR3 is 10 amino acids long. The CDR3, as DNA: TGCAGCGTTCTTGTGGGCGAGCAGTACTTC. Amino acid sequence: CSVLVGEQYF.

This clone was found a few times. J is TRBJ1-2 and V is TRBV30; D call uncertain. CDR1 and CDR2 (germline): GTSNPN, SVGIG (reference sequence). The length of the CDR3 is 17 residues. V was clipped by 3 bases and J by 1 base, with 21 bases between them. DNA of the CDR3: TGTGCCTGGAGAGGGCTCGGTCGCTACTCGGATAACTATGGCTACACCTTC. Translated: CAWRGLGRYSDNYGYTF.

This clone has only a few counts. This chain uses TRBV25-1 with TRBJ1-3; 7 bases match TRBD1. The CDR3 spans 16 residues. J was trimmed by 8 bases and V by 4 bases; bases with no gene match: 14. The germline CDR1 and CDR2 sequences are MGHDK and SYGVNS. The CDR3 loop is CASSAIGTALADTIYF. For the CDR3, the DNA is TGTGCCAGCAGTGCCATTGGGACAGCACTAGCTGACACCATATATTTT.

This clone has more than one count but fewer than ten. The chain's CDR3 is CASSDSGVTDTQYF. CDR3 coding DNA: TGTGCCAGCAGTGATAGCGGGGTTACAGATACGCAGTATTTT. This chain links TRBV6-1 with TRBJ2-3, with TRBD2 matching over 8 bases. Germline CDR1 and CDR2: MNHNS and SASEGT. The CDR3 contains 14 residues. J lost 3 bases, V lost 3 bases, and 2 bases had no gene match.

This clone appeared a few times. CDR3 loop: CASSSEWETQYF. CDR3 sequence (DNA): TGTGCCAGCAGCTCCGAGTGGGAGACCCAGTACTTC. The chain couples TRBV7-9 to TRBJ2-5; D is uncertain. Per the germline V gene, CDR1 is SEHNR and CDR2 is FQNEAQ (reference sequence). Trimming removed 4 bases at V and 5 bases at J, with 8 bases between. This CDR3 has 12 amino acids.

This clone was counted ten times or more. This chain uses TRBV10-3 with TRBJ2-1; D gene unclear. Germline CDR1 is ENHRY and CDR2 is SYGVKD. This CDR3 comprises 13 residues. The V and J ends lost 3 bases and 0 bases respectively, with 3 bases between them. The CDR3, as DNA: TGTGCCATCAGTGACGGCTCCTACAATGAGCAGTTCTTC. It translates to CAISDGSYNEQFF.

The chain has TRBV29-1 and TRBJ2-3; D may be TRBD1 (6 bases). Germline CDR1 and CDR2: SQVTM and ANQGSEA. The CDR3 is 13 residues long. The germline V and J ends were trimmed by 3 bases and 5 bases, with 12 bases remaining between them. The CDR3 DNA reads TGCAGCGTTGAGGGGGCAGAGGGAGATACGCAGTATTTT. Its protein product is CSVEGAEGDTQYF.

V is TRBV5-1 and J is TRBJ1-2; 7 nucleotides agree with TRBD1. V shed 2 bases and J 4 bases; nucleotides not matched to a gene: 14. CDR3 size: 17 residues. Per germline, CDR1 SGHRS and CDR2 YFSETQ. CDR3 residues: CASSLVTGTDRRYGYTF. DNA for the CDR3: TGCGCCAGCAGCTTAGTCACCGGGACAGACCGACGCTATGGCTACACCTTC.

This clone was counted a few times. The genes are TRBV7-9 and TRBJ2-3, with D possibly matching TRBD2 (6 bases). CDR3 length: 11 residues. Trimming cost V 11 bases and J 6 bases, with 12 bases left between them. Germline V gene lookup returns CDR1 SEHNR and CDR2 FQNEAQ (reference sequence). The CDR3 loop reads CAPGRWDTQYF. The CDR3 coding sequence is TGTGCCCCGGGGAGGTGGGATACGCAGTATTTT.

This clone was observed a few times. The chain has TRBV28 and TRBJ2-3, with unresolved D. Germline loops: CDR1 MDHEN, CDR2 SYDVKM. Trimming took 7 bases from V and 2 from J, leaving 7 bases between them. CDR3 size: 12 residues. CDR3 in DNA: TGTGCCAGCATGGGGTCCACAGATACGCAGTATTTT. Translation gives CASMGSTDTQYF.

This clone was seen more than once but under ten times. The gene calls are TRBV15 and TRBJ1-2; possibly TRBD1 for D (6 bases). Trimming removed 0 bases from V and 5 bases from J, with 19 bases in between. The CDR3 spans 17 residues. From germline, CDR1 is LNHNV and CDR2 YYDKDF (reference sequence). CDR3 region: CATSREGGYNHNYGYTF. CDR3 DNA sequence: TGTGCCACCAGCAGAGAAGGGGGTTATAACCACAATTATGGCTACACCTTC.

This clone was counted between two and nine times. The V and J genes are TRBV28 and TRBJ2-5, with a weak D call TRBD1 (5 bases). Trimming cost V 2 bases and J 5 bases, with 21 bases left between them. Per the germline V gene, CDR1 is MDHEN and CDR2 is SYDVKM. CDR3 length equals 17 residues. The CDR3, as DNA: TGTGCCAGCAGTTTACCCTCTCAAGGGGCTAGTTGGGAGACCCAGTACTTC. Its translation: CASSLPSQGASWETQYF.

This chain uses TRBV18 with TRBJ1-1; a possible D gene is TRBD1 (5 bases). Trimming shortened V by 0 bases and J by 4 bases, and 9 bases separated the two germline ends. This CDR3 spans 14 amino acids. Germline CDR1 is KGHSH and CDR2 is LQKENI. CDR3 DNA sequence: TGTGCCAGCTCACCACCTGCGAGGGGCACTGAAGCTTTCTTT. It encodes CASSPPARGTEAFF.

The rearrangement uses TRBV30 and TRBJ2-7; 8 positions agree with TRBD1. Germline-derived CDR1 and CDR2 are GTSNPN and SVGIG (reference sequence). J gave up 6 bases and V 4 bases, and 2 bases lay outside the gene matches. The CDR3 runs to 11 residues. The CDR3 region has the DNA TGTGCCTGGACAGGGGGCCCCGAGCAGTACTTC. Its translation is CAWTGGPEQYF.

This sequence joins TRBV7-9 and TRBJ2-1; D ambiguous. V was trimmed by 1 base and J by 6 bases, leaving 13 bases between them. Per germline, CDR1 SEHNR and CDR2 FQNEAQ (reference sequence). The CDR3 is 15 residues long. CDR3 region: CASSLGHHSGNEQFF. The CDR3 region has the DNA TGTGCCAGCAGCTTAGGGCATCACTCGGGCAATGAGCAGTTCTTC.

This clone was seen a few times. J is TRBJ1-2 and V is TRBV27, with D maybe TRBD1 (5 bases). The V and J ends lost 2 bases and 13 bases respectively, with 17 bases between them. Germline CDR1 MNHEY, CDR2 SMNVEV (reference sequence). The CDR3 loop spans 13 amino acids. CDR3 DNA: TGTGCCAGCAGTTTAACGGCAAAACGGGGCCTCACCTTC. Translated, it gives CASSLTAKRGLTF.

Only a few counts were recorded for this clone. The J gene is TRBJ1-4, the V gene TRBV10-3; 7 nucleotides align to TRBD1. This CDR3 spans 14 amino acids. Germline V gene data show CDR1 as ENHRY and CDR2 as SYGVKD. V dropped 4 bases and J dropped 8; count of bases not matched to a gene: 7. This CDR3 reads CAISAVQGTEKLFF. In DNA form, the CDR3 reads TGTGCCATCAGTGCGGTACAGGGGACGGAAAAACTGTTTTTT.

This clone was seen more than once but under ten times. The chain employs TRBV18 and TRBJ2-4; D remains unclear. CDR1 and CDR2 (germline): KGHSH, LQKENI. The CDR3 is 15 amino acids. The V and J ends lost 4 bases and 3 bases respectively, with 13 bases between them. CDR3 protein: CASSLSESDKNIQYF. Here the CDR3 DNA reads TGTGCCAGCTCACTGTCAGAGTCAGACAAAAACATTCAGTACTTC.

This clone appeared a few times. The chain employs TRBV7-7 and TRBJ2-5; a weak D match, TRBD1 (6 bases). The V end lost 3 bases, the J end lost 2 bases, and 13 bases lay between the germline ends. The CDR3 sequence is 15 residues long. Per the germline V gene, CDR1 is SSHAT and CDR2 is FNYEAQ (reference sequence). CDR3 loop: CASSLGARLQETQYF. The CDR3 DNA sequence: TGTGCCAGCAGCTTGGGGGCACGTCTTCAAGAGACCCAGTACTTC.

This clone was seen only a few times. The chain links TRBV15 to TRBJ1-1; D remains ambiguous. This CDR3 is built from 14 residues. Deletions cut 0 bases from V and 3 bases from J, with 8 bases between. Per germline, CDR1 LNHNV and CDR2 YYDKDF (reference sequence). The DNA for the CDR3 is TGTGCCACCAGCAGAGATTTGACCGACACTGAAGCTTTCTTT. The encoded protein is CATSRDLTDTEAFF.

This sequence joins TRBV29-1 and TRBJ2-3; a possible D gene is TRBD2 (5 bases). The CDR3 extends over 15 amino acids. The germline CDR1 and CDR2 sequences are SQVTM and ANQGSEA. The germline V and J ends were trimmed by 7 bases and 2 bases, with 19 bases remaining between them. CDR3 amino acids: CSALEARGYTDTQYF. The CDR3 DNA sequence: TGCAGCGCCCTGGAGGCCCGAGGTTACACAGATACGCAGTATTTT.

In its sample, this clone was seen a few times. The chain has TRBV29-1 and TRBJ1-2, with TRBD1 matching over 8 bases. J gave up 4 bases and V 4 bases, and 5 bases lay outside the gene matches. Germline loops: CDR1 SQVTM, CDR2 ANQGSEA. This CDR3 is built from 13 residues. CDR3 residues: CSVAQGVGYGYTF. The DNA of the CDR3 is TGCAGCGTTGCACAGGGGGTCGGCTATGGCTACACCTTC.

The chain uses TRBV9 and TRBJ2-3; 9 bases align to TRBD2. V was clipped by 0 bases and J by 1 base; unmatched bases: 6. The CDR3 sequence is 17 residues long. Germline-derived CDR1 and CDR2 are SGDLS and YYNGEE. The CDR3 nucleotides are TGTGCCAGCAGCGTAGAGGCTAGCGGGGACCGCACAGATACGCAGTATTTT. This gives the protein CASSVEASGDRTDTQYF.